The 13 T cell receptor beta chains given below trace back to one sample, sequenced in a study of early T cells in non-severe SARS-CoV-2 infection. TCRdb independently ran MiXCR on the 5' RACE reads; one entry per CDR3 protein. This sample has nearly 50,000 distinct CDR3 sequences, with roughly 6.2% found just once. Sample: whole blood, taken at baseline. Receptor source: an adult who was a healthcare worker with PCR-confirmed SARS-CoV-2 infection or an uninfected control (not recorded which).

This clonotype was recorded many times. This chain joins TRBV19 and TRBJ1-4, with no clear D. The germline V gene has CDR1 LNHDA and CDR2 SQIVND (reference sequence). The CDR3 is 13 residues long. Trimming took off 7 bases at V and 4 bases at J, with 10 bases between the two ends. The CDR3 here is CASMLRLNEKLFF. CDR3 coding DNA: TGTGCCAGTATGTTACGGCTTAATGAAAAACTGTTTTTT.

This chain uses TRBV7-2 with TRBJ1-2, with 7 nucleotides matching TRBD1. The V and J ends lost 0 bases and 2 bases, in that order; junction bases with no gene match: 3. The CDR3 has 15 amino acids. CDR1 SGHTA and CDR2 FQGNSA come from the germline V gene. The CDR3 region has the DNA TGTGCCAGCAGCTTAGCTGGGACAGAAAACTATGGCTACACCTTC. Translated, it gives CASSLAGTENYGYTF.

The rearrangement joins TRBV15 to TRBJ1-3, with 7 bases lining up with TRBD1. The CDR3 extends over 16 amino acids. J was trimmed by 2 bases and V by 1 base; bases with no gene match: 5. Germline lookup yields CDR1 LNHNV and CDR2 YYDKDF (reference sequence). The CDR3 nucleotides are TGTGCCACCAGCAGAGTCCGGCAGGGGGCTGGAAACACCATATATTTT. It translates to CATSRVRQGAGNTIYF.

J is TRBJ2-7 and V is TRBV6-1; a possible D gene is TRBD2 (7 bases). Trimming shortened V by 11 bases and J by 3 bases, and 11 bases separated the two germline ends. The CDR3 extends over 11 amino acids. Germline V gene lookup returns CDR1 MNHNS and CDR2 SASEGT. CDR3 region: CAGRGYYEQYF. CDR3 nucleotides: TGTGCCGGGAGGGGGTACTACGAGCAGTACTTC.

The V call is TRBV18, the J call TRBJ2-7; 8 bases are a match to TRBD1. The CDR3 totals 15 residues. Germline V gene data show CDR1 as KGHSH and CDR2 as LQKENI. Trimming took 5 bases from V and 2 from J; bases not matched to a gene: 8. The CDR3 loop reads CASSSRGREAYEQYF. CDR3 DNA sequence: TGTGCCAGCTCATCCAGGGGGCGTGAGGCCTACGAGCAGTACTTC.

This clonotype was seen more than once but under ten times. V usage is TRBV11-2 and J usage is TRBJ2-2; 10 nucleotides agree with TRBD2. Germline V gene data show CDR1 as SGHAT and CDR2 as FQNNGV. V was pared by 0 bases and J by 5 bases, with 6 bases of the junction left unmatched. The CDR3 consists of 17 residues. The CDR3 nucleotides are TGTGCCAGCAGCTTAGATCGAGCGGGAGGGCGAACCGGGGAGCTGTTTTTT. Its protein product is CASSLDRAGGRTGELFF.

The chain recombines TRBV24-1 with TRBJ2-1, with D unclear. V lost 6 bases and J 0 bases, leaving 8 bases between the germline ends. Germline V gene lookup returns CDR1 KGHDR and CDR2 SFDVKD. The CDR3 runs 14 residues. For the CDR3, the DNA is TGTGCCACCAGTCAATCAAGCTCCTACAATGAGCAGTTCTTC. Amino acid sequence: CATSQSSSYNEQFF.

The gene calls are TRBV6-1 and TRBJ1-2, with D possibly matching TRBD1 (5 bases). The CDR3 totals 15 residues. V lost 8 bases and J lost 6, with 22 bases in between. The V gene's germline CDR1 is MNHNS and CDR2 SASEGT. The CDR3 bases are TGTGCCAGCCGACCAGGCCCTTCCCCGGGGCATGGCTACACCTTC. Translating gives CASRPGPSPGHGYTF.

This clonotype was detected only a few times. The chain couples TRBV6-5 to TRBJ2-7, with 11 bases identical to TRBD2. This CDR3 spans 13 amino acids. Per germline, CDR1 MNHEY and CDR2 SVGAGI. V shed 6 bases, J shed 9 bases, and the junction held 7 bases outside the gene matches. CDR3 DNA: TGTGCCAGCAGCTCGACTAGCGGGAAAGGGCAGTACTTC. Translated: CASSSTSGKGQYF.

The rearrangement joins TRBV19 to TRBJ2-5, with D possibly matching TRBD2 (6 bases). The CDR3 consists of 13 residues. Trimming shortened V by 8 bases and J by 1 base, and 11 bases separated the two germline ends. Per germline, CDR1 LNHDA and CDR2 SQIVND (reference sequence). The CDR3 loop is CASGTGFQETQYF. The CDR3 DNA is TGTGCCAGTGGGACTGGCTTCCAAGAGACCCAGTACTTC.

The CDR3 region has the DNA TGTGCCAGCAGTTTAACCCCCTCCAGGGAGCTGTTTTTT. This encodes CASSLTPSRELFF. This chain connects TRBV28 to TRBJ2-2; D remains ambiguous. V dropped 2 bases and J dropped 9 bases, with 10 bases sitting between them. CDR3 length: 13 residues. Germline CDR1 is MDHEN and CDR2 is SYDVKM.

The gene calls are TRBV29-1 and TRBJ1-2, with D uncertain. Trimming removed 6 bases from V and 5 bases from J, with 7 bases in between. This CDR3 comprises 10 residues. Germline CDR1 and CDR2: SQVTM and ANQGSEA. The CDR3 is CSVESYGYTF. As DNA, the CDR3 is TGCAGCGTGGAGTCGTATGGCTACACCTTC.

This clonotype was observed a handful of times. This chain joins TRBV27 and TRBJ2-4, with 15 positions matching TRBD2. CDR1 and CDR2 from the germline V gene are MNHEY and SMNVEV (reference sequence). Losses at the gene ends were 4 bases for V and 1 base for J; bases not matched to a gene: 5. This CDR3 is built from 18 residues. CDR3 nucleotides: TGTGCCAGCAGTTCGGGACTAGCGGGAGGTTGGGCCAAAAACATTCAGTACTTC. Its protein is CASSSGLAGGWAKNIQYF.